What follows are 16 T cell receptor beta chains derived from one specimen sequenced in a study of control samples from healthy donors and cancer patients. Using immunoSEQ multiplex PCR, the repertoire was profiled, and TCRdb retains in-frame clones only, with some absent. The sample lists about 80,000 clones, roughly 82% seen once, with around 10% in the top ten. The sample taken for sequencing was PBMCs. These receptors all stem from a man aged 55 to 70 with head and neck cancer.

The chain combines TRBV5-6 with TRBJ1-2, with D perhaps matching TRBD1 (6 bases). There are 13 residues in the CDR3. Trimming removed 4 bases from V and 8 bases from J, with 15 bases in between. In germline, CDR1 is SGHDT, CDR2 YYEEEE. CDR3 in DNA: TGTGCCAGCAGCCCGGGGGCAGGTCCAGGCTACACCTTC. Translation: CASSPGAGPGYTF.

The rearrangement joins TRBV4-1 to TRBJ1-3, with 7 bases aligning to TRBD1. Losses at the gene ends were 4 bases for V and 2 bases for J; bases not matched to a gene: 8. This CDR3 has 16 amino acids. CDR1 and CDR2 (germline): MGHRA, YSYEKL. CDR3: CASSPRSGQAGNTIYF. The CDR3 DNA is TGCGCCAGCAGCCCTCGATCAGGACAGGCTGGAAACACCATATATTTT.

This sequence joins TRBV7-9 and TRBJ1-2, with D tentatively TRBD1 (6 bases). The CDR3 loop spans 12 amino acids. Per the germline V gene, CDR1 is SEHNR and CDR2 is FQNEAQ (reference sequence). With 5 bases removed from V and 8 bases from J, the gap between germline ends came to 12 bases. The CDR3 bases are TGTGCCAGCAGCCAAGGAAGGGGGGGCTACACCTTC. It translates to CASSQGRGGYTF.

The chain recombines TRBV7-6 with TRBJ1-1; D is undetermined. The V and J ends lost 3 bases and 1 base respectively, with 9 bases between them. The V gene's germline CDR1 is SGHVS and CDR2 FNYEAQ. The CDR3 runs to 14 residues. The CDR3 region has the DNA TGTGCCAGCAGCTTCGACAAAGCGAACACTGAAGCTTTCTTT. This sequence encodes CASSFDKANTEAFF.

The rearrangement uses TRBV12-3 or TRBV12-4 and TRBJ1-2; D call uncertain. Trimming pared 6 bases from V and 7 bases from J, leaving 12 bases between. The CDR3 is 12 residues long. This CDR3 is CASRPLDRGYTF. CDR3 nucleotides: TGTGCCAGCAGGCCCCTAGATCGTGGCTACACCTTC.

DNA for the CDR3: TGTGCCAGCAGTCCGGGGGCGCGCTATGGCTACACCTTC. It yields the protein CASSPGARYGYTF. The gene calls are TRBV12-3 or TRBV12-4 and TRBJ1-2; a possible D gene is TRBD1 (6 bases). V was clipped by 5 bases and J by 4 bases, with 11 bases between them. The CDR3 length is 13 residues.

The chain has TRBV5-1 and TRBJ1-4, with 10 bases fitting TRBD1. The CDR3 spans 14 residues. J was trimmed by 10 bases and V by 4 bases; bases with no gene match: 7. The germline V gene has CDR1 SGHRS and CDR2 YFSETQ. CDR3 DNA sequence: TGCGCCAGCAGCCTTGACAGGGGGCTTGGAAAACTGTTTTTT. Encoded protein: CASSLDRGLGKLFF.

This chain joins TRBV19 and TRBJ1-2; TRBD1 might be the D (6 bases). Germline V gives CDR1 LNHDA, CDR2 SQIVND (reference sequence). The CDR3 extends over 15 amino acids. V was trimmed by 5 bases and J by 0 bases, leaving 13 bases between them. The CDR3 is CASSSEGDPNYGYTF. The DNA of the CDR3 is TGTGCCAGTAGTTCCGAGGGGGATCCTAACTATGGCTACACCTTC.

This chain connects TRBV19 to TRBJ1-5; 9 bases map to TRBD1. The germline gives CDR1 LNHDA, CDR2 SQIVND (reference sequence). V lost 5 bases and J lost 4; bases outside the gene matches: 6. The CDR3 is made up of 15 amino acids. CDR3 in DNA: TGTGCCAGTAGTCCACAGGGGGCGCGTAATCAGCCCCAGCATTTT. Translation gives CASSPQGARNQPQHF. The whole variable domain, remainder taken from reference TRBV19 and TRBJ1-5, is DGGITQSPKYLFRKEGQNVTLSCEQNLNHDAMYWYRQDPGQGLRLIYYSQIVNDFQKGDIAEGYSVSREKKESFPLTVTSAQKNPTAFYLCASSPQGARNQPQHFGDGTRLSIL.

This chain connects TRBV13 to TRBJ2-7; D may be TRBD1 or TRBD2 (5 bases each). In germline, CDR1 is PRHDT, CDR2 FYEKMQ (reference sequence). The CDR3 loop spans 15 amino acids. V shed 2 bases and J shed 4 bases, with 15 bases lying between them. Written as DNA, the CDR3 is TGTGCCAGCAGCTTATGGGGGTCACGAGGGTACGAGCAGTACTTC. This sequence encodes CASSLWGSRGYEQYF. Supplemented by reference TRBV13 and TRBJ2-7, the full variable domain reads AAGVIQSPRHLIKEKRETATLKCYPIPRHDTVYWYQQGPGQDPQFLISFYEKMQSDKGSIPDRFSAQQFSDYHSELNMSSLELGDSALYFCASSLWGSRGYEQYFGPGTRLTVT.

V and J are TRBV11-2 and TRBJ2-7; TRBD2 agrees at 12 bases. The CDR3 sequence is 15 residues long. CDR1 is SGHAT and CDR2 is FQNNGV in the germline V gene. With 5 bases clipped from V and 3 bases from J, the junction kept 5 bases outside the gene matches. This CDR3 is CASSLGLAGFYEQYF. In nucleotides, the CDR3 is TGTGCCAGCAGCCTTGGACTAGCGGGATTCTACGAGCAGTACTTC.

Here the CDR3 reads CASQVAGGLSIQYF. CDR3 sequence (DNA): TGTGCCAGCCAGGTGGCGGGAGGGCTTAGCATTCAGTACTTC. J is TRBJ2-4 and V is TRBV6-5; 9 nucleotides align to TRBD2. Germline V gene data show CDR1 as MNHEY and CDR2 as SVGAGI. V shed 8 bases and J 9 bases; nucleotides not matched to a gene: 11. The CDR3 spans 14 residues.

The chain joins TRBV6-5 to TRBJ2-1; tentatively, D is TRBD1 (5 bases). Germline V gene lookup returns CDR1 MNHEY and CDR2 SVGAGI. Trimming pared 2 bases from V and 3 bases from J, leaving 11 bases between. The CDR3 runs to 15 residues. As DNA, the CDR3 is TGTGCCAGCAGTTACGGGGCTTTTGGCTACAATGAGCAGTTCTTC. Translation: CASSYGAFGYNEQFF.

This clone was detected only a few times. The chain combines TRBV30 with TRBJ1-3; tentative D call: TRBD1 (5 bases). V was clipped by 6 bases and J by 10 bases, with 25 bases between them. Germline CDR1 and CDR2: GTSNPN and SVGIG (reference sequence). There are 15 residues in the CDR3. The CDR3 region is CACSSAVTRVSTIYF. The CDR3 DNA sequence: TGTGCCTGCTCGTCGGCTGTTACCAGGGTGTCTACCATATATTTT. The whole variable domain, filled in from reference TRBV30 and TRBJ1-3, reads SQTIHQWPATLVQPVGSPLSLECTVEGTSNPNLYWYRQAAGRGLQLLFYSVGIGQISSEVPQNLSASRPQDRQFILSSKKLLLSDSGFYLCACSSAVTRVSTIYFGEGSWLTVV.

This chain links TRBV7-9 with TRBJ2-7; the D call may be TRBD1 or TRBD2 (5 bases each). Germline values: CDR1 SEHNR, CDR2 FQNEAQ (reference sequence). This CDR3 is built from 15 residues. Trimming left V 1 base short and J 2 bases short, with 12 bases between. The CDR3 DNA is TGTGCCAGCAGCTTAGGTGAGGGGTGGCCCTACGAGCAGTACTTC. This sequence encodes CASSLGEGWPYEQYF.

This chain joins TRBV29-1 and TRBJ1-2; TRBD1 matches at 10 bases. The CDR3 is 11 residues long. CDR1 SQVTM and CDR2 ANQGSEA come from the germline V gene. V was pared by 7 bases and J by 6 bases, with 2 bases of the junction left unmatched. DNA for the CDR3: TGCAGCGCCGGGACAGGGGATGGCTACACCTTC. Translation gives CSAGTGDGYTF. Variable domain in full (rest from reference TRBV29-1 and TRBJ1-2): SAVISQKPSRDICQRGTSLTIQCQVDSQVTMMFWYRQQPGQSLTLIATANQGSEATYESGFVIDKFPISRPNLTFSTLTVSNMSPEDSSIYLCSAGTGDGYTFGSGTRLTVV.